A single sample is the source of the 13 T cell receptor beta chains below, sequenced in a study of blood T cell repertoires in COVID-19. The table came from immunoSEQ multiplex PCR; TCRdb's copy has only in-frame clones and leaves some out. The sample shows 150,000 to 200,000 clones, approximately 80% of them seen only once. The specimen sequenced was peripheral blood. These receptors came from a middle-aged woman with COVID-19, enrolled during active disease.

The gene calls are TRBV2 and TRBJ2-7; D ambiguous. Trimming left V 6 bases short and J 1 base short, with 7 bases between. The CDR3 length is 12 residues. In germline, CDR1 is SNHLY, CDR2 FYNNEI. The CDR3 loop reads CASRAESYEQYF. DNA of the CDR3: TGTGCCAGCAGAGCCGAATCCTACGAGCAGTACTTC. The full variable domain, rest sourced from reference TRBV2 and TRBJ2-7, is EPEVTQTPSHQVTQMGQEVILRCVPISNHLYFYWYRQILGQKVEFLVSFYNNEISEKSEIFDDQFSVERPDGSNFTLKIRSTKLEDSAMYFCASRAESYEQYFGPGTRLTVT.

The rearrangement uses TRBV10-2 and TRBJ2-6; possible D gene TRBD2, 7 bases. Trimming cost V 4 bases and J 2 bases, with 12 bases left between them. CDR3 length equals 16 residues. Germline loops: CDR1 WSHSY, CDR2 SAAADI. The CDR3, as DNA: TGCGCCAGCAGTGGGGGGGGGCGGACTGGGGCCAACGTCCTGACTTTC. The encoded protein is CASSGGGRTGANVLTF.

The V gene is TRBV3-1 (or the pseudogene TRBV3-2), the J gene TRBJ2-1, with TRBD1 matching over 8 bases. Germline V gene lookup returns CDR1 LGHDT and CDR2 YNNKEL (reference sequence). Trimming cost V 1 base and J 5 bases; bases outside gene matches: 4. The CDR3 spans 15 residues. The CDR3 is CASSQGTGLNNEQFF. The CDR3 DNA sequence: TGTGCCAGCAGCCAAGGGACAGGGTTAAACAATGAGCAGTTCTTC.

The chain carries TRBV6-5 and TRBJ1-2; 8 positions match TRBD1. Germline CDR1 reads MNHEY; CDR2 reads SVGAGI. CDR3 length: 12 residues. V lost 5 bases and J lost 13; bases outside the gene matches: 9. CDR3 DNA sequence: TGTGCCAGCAGTCGCGACAGGGGCTCGGTCACCTTC. It translates to CASSRDRGSVTF.

This chain connects TRBV7-3 to TRBJ2-3; tentatively, D is TRBD2 (7 bases). The V gene's germline CDR1 is SGHTA and CDR2 FQGTGA. The CDR3 is 13 residues long. Deletions cut 4 bases from V and 5 bases from J, with 10 bases between. CDR3 amino acids: CASSSRGRDTQYF. The CDR3 DNA sequence: TGTGCCAGCAGCTCGCGGGGGCGAGATACGCAGTATTTT.

This clone came up once. V and J are TRBV27 and TRBJ2-2, with D perhaps matching TRBD1 (6 bases). The germline CDR1 and CDR2 sequences are MNHEY and SMNVEV (reference sequence). The CDR3 is made up of 16 amino acids. V was trimmed by 6 bases and J by 4 bases, leaving 18 bases between them. CDR3 nucleotides: TGTGCCAGCAGCCGCCTTGGGGGCAGGAGCACCGGGGAGCTGTTTTTT. Translated, it gives CASSRLGGRSTGELFF.

The chain uses TRBV28 and TRBJ2-7; 9 bases align to TRBD1. The CDR3 loop spans 16 amino acids. The V gene end was trimmed by 5 bases and the J gene end by 5 bases; junction bases not matched to a gene: 13. Germline V lookup: CDR1 MDHEN, CDR2 SYDVKM. DNA of the CDR3: TGTGCCAGCAGTCCCTTCCTCGGGACAGGGAGGGACGAGCAGTACTTC. It translates to CASSPFLGTGRDEQYF.

This chain connects TRBV6-1 to TRBJ1-1; 10 positions agree with TRBD1. V shed 5 bases and J 1 base; nucleotides not matched to a gene: 1. This CDR3 is built from 14 residues. Germline CDR1 reads MNHNS; CDR2 reads SASEGT. CDR3 bases: TGTGCCAGCAGTTGGGACAGGGGGAACACTGAAGCTTTCTTT. Amino acids: CASSWDRGNTEAFF.

This clone was counted a single time. The chain employs TRBV10-1 and TRBJ2-3; 8 bases are shared with TRBD2. The CDR3 is 14 amino acids. The V gene end was trimmed by 6 bases and the J gene end by 2 bases; junction bases not matched to a gene: 4. Germline V gene sequence: CDR1 WNHNN, CDR2 SYGVQD (reference sequence). CDR3 amino acids: CASSKRGNTDTQYF. CDR3 DNA sequence: TGCGCCAGCAGCAAGCGGGGGAACACAGATACGCAGTATTTT.

V is TRBV30 and J is TRBJ1-2; D perhaps matches TRBD1 (6 bases). V gave up 7 bases and J gave up 4 bases, with 19 bases separating them. The CDR3 length is 14 residues. Germline CDR1 GTSNPN, CDR2 SVGIG (reference sequence). In DNA form, the CDR3 reads TGTGCCTCGACCCCGGGGGGAGGGGGCTATGGCTACACCTTC. This sequence encodes CASTPGGGGYGYTF.

V gene TRBV27 combines with J gene TRBJ2-5, with 12 nucleotides matching TRBD2. Trimming took 6 bases from V and 5 from J; bases not matched to a gene: 7. The CDR3 consists of 15 residues. Germline V gene lookup returns CDR1 MNHEY and CDR2 SMNVEV (reference sequence). The CDR3 nucleotides are TGTGCCAGCAGCCCGTGGACTAGCGGGATTGAGACCCAGTACTTC. It specifies CASSPWTSGIETQYF.

This chain uses TRBV29-1 with TRBJ2-5, with D possibly matching TRBD2 (7 bases). Germline V gene data show CDR1 as SQVTM and CDR2 as ANQGSEA. There are 14 residues in the CDR3. V was clipped by 4 bases and J by 8 bases, with 20 bases between them. For the CDR3, the DNA is TGCAGCGTTGGGGGGACGGGGGGCGACCCAACCCAGTACTTC. It codes for CSVGGTGGDPTQYF.

This chain uses TRBV6-5 with TRBJ1-2; no definite D call. This CDR3 is built from 12 residues. V lost 3 bases to trimming and J lost 4 bases, with 6 bases between them. Per the germline V gene, CDR1 is MNHEY and CDR2 is SVGAGI. DNA of the CDR3: TGTGCCAGCAGTTATAGTGGCTATGGCTACACCTTC. Translation gives CASSYSGYGYTF.